The 21 T cell receptor beta chains below come from one sample, sequenced in a study of cytomegalovirus exposure and HLA in healthy donors. PCR used 60 Vbeta primers and 13 Jbeta primers. The repertoire was sequenced with immunoSEQ multiplex PCR; TCRdb's copy has only in-frame clones and lacks some. The sample records 150,000 or so clones, approximately 82% being singletons. Material: PBMCs. These receptors originate from a woman aged 50 to 65 in good health and CMV-seropositive.

This clone was recorded only once. The chain combines TRBV27 with TRBJ2-3, with 13 bases matching TRBD2. Germline loops: CDR1 MNHEY, CDR2 SMNVEV (reference sequence). The length of the CDR3 is 16 residues. Trimming at V came to 5 bases and at J to 6 bases, leaving 8 bases not matched to a gene. The CDR3 nucleotides read TGTGCCAGCAGTGTTGGACTAGCGGGGGCTGTGGATACGCAGTATTTT. It is translated as CASSVGLAGAVDTQYF.

This rearrangement joins TRBV2 to TRBJ2-3; no firm D call. The germline V gene encodes CDR1 SNHLY and CDR2 FYNNEI. V dropped 6 bases and J dropped 2 bases, with 12 bases sitting between them. CDR3 length: 14 residues. CDR3 in DNA: TGTGCCAGCAGCGCAGACTCCCACACAGATACGCAGTATTTT. It specifies CASSADSHTDTQYF.

V is TRBV10-3 and J is TRBJ2-2; TRBD1 matches at 7 bases. Germline V CDR1 and CDR2: ENHRY, SYGVKD. This CDR3 region has 16 residues. V shed 5 bases and J 1 base; nucleotides not matched to a gene: 7. This CDR3 is CAISTSGTENTGELFF. In nucleotides, the CDR3 is TGTGCCATCAGTACATCCGGGACAGAGAACACCGGGGAGCTGTTTTTT.

The rearrangement links TRBV6-5 to TRBJ1-2; D remains ambiguous. Germline CDR1 is MNHEY and CDR2 is SVGAGI. Trimming removed 7 bases from V and 8 bases from J, with 17 bases in between. The CDR3 is 13 amino acids. CDR3 loop: CASNEILTRGYTF. As DNA, the CDR3 is TGTGCCAGCAATGAGATTTTAACTCGGGGCTACACCTTC.

In its sample, this clone was seen a few times. The chain links TRBV6-6 to TRBJ2-3; D may be TRBD1 (5 bases). V was trimmed by 5 bases and J by 0 bases, leaving 12 bases between them. Germline V gene lookup returns CDR1 MNHNY and CDR2 SVGAGI (reference sequence). This CDR3 is built from 15 residues. CDR3 residues: CASSAMGPSTDTQYF. The CDR3, as DNA: TGTGCCAGCAGTGCTATGGGGCCCAGCACAGATACGCAGTATTTT.

This sequence joins TRBV11-2 and TRBJ1-1, with D possibly matching TRBD1 (5 bases). Germline CDR1 is SGHAT and CDR2 is FQNNGV. The CDR3 runs to 16 residues. V was shortened by 1 base and J by 1 base, with 13 bases between the two germline ends. The CDR3 is CASSLGVGGWNTEAFF. DNA for the CDR3: TGTGCCAGCAGCTTAGGGGTCGGGGGTTGGAACACTGAAGCTTTCTTT.

This clone has a handful of counts. V gene TRBV9 combines with J gene TRBJ2-3; TRBD2 agrees at 10 bases. In germline, CDR1 is SGDLS, CDR2 YYNGEE. V shed 3 bases and J 2 bases; nucleotides not matched to a gene: 6. CDR3 length equals 16 residues. The CDR3, as DNA: TGTGCCAGCAGCGGTGGACTAGCGGTAAACACAGATACGCAGTATTTT. It encodes CASSGGLAVNTDTQYF.

In DNA, the CDR3 is TGTGCCAGCAGCCGTTCGAGCTCCTACAATGAGCAGTTCTTC. It encodes CASSRSSSYNEQFF. The chain carries TRBV7-8 and TRBJ2-1, with no clear D. Germline-derived CDR1 and CDR2 are SGHVS and FQNEAQ. This CDR3 has 14 amino acids. The V gene lost 5 bases and the J gene lost 0 bases, with 8 bases spanning the gap.

The CDR3 sequence is CACTSGSKGNTIYF. CDR3 DNA sequence: TGTGCCTGTACGTCCGGGAGCAAAGGAAACACCATATATTTT. The chain couples TRBV30 to TRBJ1-3; D remains ambiguous. CDR1 GTSNPN and CDR2 SVGIG come from the germline V gene (reference sequence). This CDR3 region has 14 residues. With 6 bases removed from V and 4 bases from J, the gap between germline ends came to 16 bases.

J is TRBJ2-7 and V is TRBV9; 8 positions match TRBD1. The CDR3 runs 17 residues. Losses at the gene ends were 1 base for V and 7 bases for J; bases not matched to a gene: 16. The germline CDR1 and CDR2 sequences are SGDLS and YYNGEE. The CDR3 here is CASSVSHGQGSLGEQYF. The CDR3, as DNA: TGTGCCAGCAGCGTATCCCATGGACAGGGCTCACTGGGGGAGCAGTACTTC.

This clone came up a few times. This chain connects TRBV10-2 to TRBJ1-1; no definite D call. Trimming left V 2 bases short and J 10 bases short, with 17 bases between. Germline V gene lookup returns CDR1 WSHSY and CDR2 SAAADI. This CDR3 has 14 amino acids. CDR3 sequence reads: CASSEGSGTSRAFF. The DNA of the CDR3 is TGCGCCAGCAGTGAGGGCAGCGGTACGTCTCGAGCTTTCTTT.

The V gene is TRBV5-4, the J gene TRBJ1-3, with unresolved D. Germline CDR1 SGHNT, CDR2 YYREEE (reference sequence). The CDR3 totals 14 residues. V lost 7 bases and J lost 0, with 11 bases in between. CDR3 sequence (DNA): TGTGCCAGCGGGCAGACCGACTCTGGAAACACCATATATTTT. This codes for CASGQTDSGNTIYF.

This chain links TRBV6-1 with TRBJ2-1, with D possibly being TRBD2 (6 bases). Trimming removed 3 bases from V and 16 bases from J, with 19 bases in between. The germline gives CDR1 MNHNS, CDR2 SASEGT. This CDR3 comprises 13 residues. The CDR3 DNA follows: TGTGCCAGCAGTGACGGGGGACGGGGTCGCGGATTCTTC. It encodes CASSDGGRGRGFF.

V gene TRBV29-1 combines with J gene TRBJ2-1, with D possibly matching TRBD1 (6 bases). In germline, CDR1 is SQVTM, CDR2 ANQGSEA. The CDR3 is 16 residues long. V lost 6 bases, J lost 0 bases, and 18 bases lay in between. The CDR3 here is CSVNLVGAASYNEQFF. The CDR3 bases are TGCAGCGTCAATTTGGTGGGGGCCGCCTCCTACAATGAGCAGTTCTTC.

The rearrangement links TRBV11-3 to TRBJ2-3; the D is unclear. Between the trimmed V and J ends, which lost 5 bases and 6 bases, there was a span of 9 bases. This CDR3 is built from 12 residues. Germline values: CDR1 SGHNT, CDR2 YENEEA. The CDR3 sequence is CASSRSQDTQYF. The CDR3 nucleotides read TGTGCCAGCAGCAGATCACAGGATACGCAGTATTTT. The complete variable domain, with remaining parts taken from reference TRBV11-3 and TRBJ2-3, reads EAGVVQSPRYKIIEKKQPVAFWCNPISGHNTLYWYLQNLGQGPELLIRYENEEAVDDSQLPKDRFSAERLKGVDSTLKIQPAELGDSAVYLCASSRSQDTQYFGPGTRLTVL.

The chain carries TRBV25-1 and TRBJ1-1, with 8 bases matching TRBD1. V dropped 6 bases and J dropped 14; count of bases not matched to a gene: 11. This CDR3 has 12 amino acids. CDR1 is MGHDK, CDR2 SYGVNS, per germline. CDR3 nucleotides: TGTGCCAGCAGCGTAGGGGGCCGACAGGGGTTCTTT. This gives the protein CASSVGGRQGFF. The full variable domain, in which reference TRBV25-1 and TRBJ1-1 provide the parts outside the CDR3, is EADIYQTPRYLVIGTGKKITLECSQTMGHDKMYWYQQDPGMELHLIHYSYGVNSTEKGDLSSESTVSRIRTEHFPLTLESARPSHTSQYLCASSVGGRQGFFGQGTRLTVV.

The gene calls are TRBV7-7 and TRBJ2-7, with TRBD1 as a possible D gene (5 bases). CDR1 is SSHAT, CDR2 FNYEAQ, per germline (reference sequence). V dropped 10 bases and J dropped 1 base, with 17 bases sitting between them. There are 14 residues in the CDR3. CDR3 residues: CATTLPDTSYEQYF. In nucleotides, the CDR3 is TGTGCCACCACTCTGCCGGACACTTCCTACGAGCAGTACTTC.

This chain uses TRBV6-1 with TRBJ1-6; D unresolved. The CDR3 runs to 15 residues. Germline V gene data show CDR1 as MNHNS and CDR2 as SASEGT. V lost 5 bases to trimming and J lost 9 bases, with 17 bases between them. The CDR3 reads CASSRSQVLTSPLHF. CDR3 DNA: TGTGCCAGCAGTCGTAGTCAGGTACTTACTTCACCCCTCCACTTT.

This clone was observed a few times. V is TRBV4-2 and J is TRBJ1-3; a weak D match, TRBD1 (5 bases). This CDR3 comprises 15 residues. With 1 base removed from V and 6 bases from J, the gap between germline ends came to 13 bases. Germline CDR1 LGHNA, CDR2 YNFKEQ. The CDR3 DNA sequence: TGTGCCAGCAGCCAAGTCGGGCAGGGTGAAAACACCATATATTTT. Its protein product is CASSQVGQGENTIYF.

The V and J genes are TRBV4-1 and TRBJ2-3, with 7 bases aligning to TRBD1. Trimming took 4 bases from V and 1 from J; bases not matched to a gene: 5. The CDR3 loop spans 15 amino acids. In germline, CDR1 is MGHRA, CDR2 YSYEKL. CDR3 DNA sequence: TGCGCCAGCAGCCTGACAGGGTTGGGCACAGATACGCAGTATTTT. Translation gives CASSLTGLGTDTQYF.

J is TRBJ1-6 and V is TRBV27, with a tentative D call TRBD1 (5 bases). The CDR3 consists of 15 residues. The germline CDR1 and CDR2 sequences are MNHEY and SMNVEV (reference sequence). The V and J ends lost 6 bases and 7 bases respectively, with 16 bases between them. CDR3 residues: CASSGLGGGNSPLHF. DNA for the CDR3: TGTGCCAGCAGCGGCCTTGGGGGAGGGAATTCACCCCTCCACTTT.